The 12 T cell receptor beta chains presented below share a single source sample, sequenced in a study of beta chain features in type 1 diabetes. The authors reverse transcribed all of the isolated RNA, so sequencing captured expressed TCRB transcripts. Libraries were prepared by immunoSEQ multiplex PCR; TCRdb keeps only in-frame clonotypes and omits some of them. Altogether around 300,000 clones are present, 13% to 15% being singletons, with the ten largest covering more than 6.5%. Sequencing used central memory CD4+ T cells from blood. The receptors derive from a man between 25 and 39 years old in good health.

This clone showed up just a few times. V usage is TRBV5-1 and J usage is TRBJ1-3; possible D gene TRBD1, 5 bases. CDR3 length: 14 amino acids. CDR1 is SGHRS and CDR2 is YFSETQ in the germline V gene. Deletions cut 9 bases from V and 7 bases from J, with 20 bases between. In DNA form, the CDR3 reads TGCGCCACCAAAGCCGATTGGGGCTCGAACACCATATATTTT. It specifies CATKADWGSNTIYF.

This clone was found a few times. V usage is TRBV11-2 and J usage is TRBJ2-2; TRBD2 agrees at 13 bases. The CDR3 has 16 amino acids. J gave up 3 bases and V 5 bases, and 3 bases lay outside the gene matches. The germline gives CDR1 SGHAT, CDR2 FQNNGV. CDR3 region: CASSAGTSGDTGELFF. In DNA form, the CDR3 reads TGTGCCAGCAGCGCCGGGACTAGCGGGGACACCGGGGAGCTGTTTTTT.

The V and J genes are TRBV5-6 and TRBJ2-7, with D unclear. V was shortened by 4 bases and J by 2 bases, with 7 bases between the two germline ends. Germline CDR1 is SGHDT and CDR2 is YYEEEE. CDR3 length equals 12 residues. CDR3 sequence reads: CASSINTYEQYF. For the CDR3, the DNA is TGTGCCAGCAGCATCAACACCTACGAGCAGTACTTC. The full variable domain, its missing parts supplied by reference TRBV5-6 and TRBJ2-7, is DAGVTQSPTHLIKTRGQQVTLRCSPKSGHDTVSWYQQALGQGPQFIFQYYEEEERQRGNFPDRFSGHQFPNYSSELNVNALLLGDSALYLCASSINTYEQYFGPGTRLTVT.

A few counts support this clone. The chain couples TRBV5-4 to TRBJ2-1; the match to TRBD2 covers 8 bases. Germline CDR1 and CDR2: SGHNT and YYREEE (reference sequence). V trimming: 6 bases; J trimming: 8 bases; junction bases outside the gene matches: 13. The CDR3 length is 15 residues. For the CDR3, the DNA is TGTGCCAGCACTAAACAACTCGGGGGGGCCGATGAGCAGTTCTTC. This translates into CASTKQLGGADEQFF.

The chain employs TRBV5-4 and TRBJ1-1; D perhaps matches TRBD1 (5 bases). This CDR3 is 14 amino acids long. The germline CDR1 and CDR2 sequences are SGHNT and YYREEE (reference sequence). The V gene lost 4 bases and the J gene lost 4 bases, with 14 bases spanning the gap. This chain's CDR3 is CASSQTGLGTEAFF. CDR3 coding DNA: TGTGCCAGCAGCCAAACAGGATTGGGCACTGAAGCTTTCTTT. The whole variable domain, remainder taken from reference TRBV5-4 and TRBJ1-1, is ETGVTQSPTHLIKTRGQQVTLRCSSQSGHNTVSWYQQALGQGPQFIFQYYREEENGRGNFPPRFSGLQFPNYSSELNVNALELDDSALYLCASSQTGLGTEAFFGQGTRLTVV.

V is TRBV5-5 and J is TRBJ1-2; D gene uncertain. Germline-derived CDR1 and CDR2 are SGHKS and YYEKEE (reference sequence). Trimming removed 0 bases at V and 2 bases at J, with 5 bases between. The CDR3 consists of 13 residues. CDR3 sequence reads: CASSLEVNYGYTF. The CDR3 DNA reads as TGTGCCAGCAGCTTGGAGGTGAACTATGGCTACACCTTC.

The table lists this clone with a few counts. The J gene is TRBJ1-4, the V gene TRBV4-1; D gene unclear. V gave up 4 bases and J gave up 4 bases, with 16 bases separating them. Germline V gene data show CDR1 as MGHRA and CDR2 as YSYEKL. The CDR3 totals 16 residues. As DNA, the CDR3 is TGCGCCAGCAGCCCGTTCGTGGAGGTTCATAATGAAAAACTGTTTTTT. Its protein product is CASSPFVEVHNEKLFF.

V is TRBV27 and J is TRBJ1-2, with D unclear. CDR1 and CDR2 (germline): MNHEY, SMNVEV (reference sequence). Trimming cost V 8 bases and J 4 bases, with 11 bases left between them. CDR3 length: 12 amino acids. The CDR3 here is CASRSGFYGYTF. In DNA form, the CDR3 reads TGTGCCAGCCGCAGCGGCTTCTATGGCTACACCTTC.

This clone was counted a few times. The chain uses TRBV21-1 and TRBJ1-2. TRBV21-1 is recorded as a pseudogene. This CDR3 is built from 14 residues. In DNA form, the CDR3 reads TGTGCCAGCAGCAAAGGCCACGGCACGCGAGGCTACACCTTC. Translating it yields CASSKGHGTRGYTF.

This clone was found a few times. V and J are TRBV5-4 and TRBJ2-2; no clear D gene. Germline V gives CDR1 SGHNT, CDR2 YYREEE (reference sequence). Trimming left V 2 bases short and J 5 bases short, with 13 bases between. The CDR3 is 15 amino acids. CDR3 coding DNA: TGTGCCAGCAGCTTCGGAACGTCGGTTACCGGGGAGCTGTTTTTT. This gives the protein CASSFGTSVTGELFF.

This chain uses TRBV5-4 with TRBJ2-7, with D possibly TRBD1 on 6 matching bases. The CDR3 consists of 16 residues. Germline CDR1 is SGHNT and CDR2 is YYREEE (reference sequence). V dropped 4 bases and J dropped 3 bases, with 20 bases sitting between them. The CDR3 coding sequence is TGTGCCAGCAGCCAAGATCGAGCAGGGGCGAGCTACGAGCAGTACTTC. Encoded protein: CASSQDRAGASYEQYF. The whole variable domain, filled in from reference TRBV5-4 and TRBJ2-7, reads ETGVTQSPTHLIKTRGQQVTLRCSSQSGHNTVSWYQQALGQGPQFIFQYYREEENGRGNFPPRFSGLQFPNYSSELNVNALELDDSALYLCASSQDRAGASYEQYFGPGTRLTVT.

The rearrangement joins TRBV9 to TRBJ1-2; D is uncertain. Germline lookup yields CDR1 SGDLS and CDR2 YYNGEE. The V and J ends lost 5 bases and 4 bases respectively, with 15 bases between them. The CDR3 has 14 amino acids. The CDR3 sequence: CASSPGVSAYGYTF. The CDR3 coding sequence is TGTGCCAGCAGTCCCGGGGTATCAGCCTATGGCTACACCTTC.